A single sample is the source of the 17 T cell receptor beta chains below, sequenced in a study of neoadjuvant nivolumab and ipilimumab in lung cancer. Some clones are missing from TCRdb's copy, which holds only in-frame ones; the method was immunoSEQ multiplex PCR. Of 25,000 to 30,000 clones listed, around 76% are singletons. The sample in question was tumor tissue, obtained after neoadjuvant nivolumab, alone or with ipilimumab, at or shortly before surgery. Receptor source: an adult with non-small cell lung cancer.

Here the CDR3 reads CASSQESLHYEQYF. The CDR3 DNA reads TGTGCCAGCAGCCAAGAGTCCCTCCACTACGAGCAGTACTTC. The genes are TRBV14 and TRBJ2-7; D gene ambiguous. With 0 bases removed from V and 3 bases from J, the gap between germline ends came to 9 bases. Germline CDR1 SGHDN, CDR2 FVKESK. The CDR3 runs 14 residues.

This clone is deemed medium-sized. The chain carries TRBV27 and TRBJ1-6; maybe TRBD1 (5 bases). Between the trimmed V and J ends, which lost 6 bases and 7 bases, there was a span of 13 bases. There are 14 residues in the CDR3. In germline, CDR1 is MNHEY, CDR2 SMNVEV (reference sequence). The CDR3 reads CASSSGLPNSPLHF. In DNA form, the CDR3 reads TGTGCCAGCAGCTCGGGACTCCCCAATTCACCCCTCCACTTT.

This clone was seen a single time. The chain joins TRBV7-9 to TRBJ1-2; TRBD1 might be the D (6 bases). This CDR3 has 14 residues. Germline V gene data show CDR1 as SEHNR and CDR2 as FQNEAQ (reference sequence). The germline V and J ends were trimmed by 5 bases and 3 bases, with 13 bases remaining between them. CDR3 sequence (DNA): TGTGCCAGCAGCCAACTACAGGGACACTATGGCTACACCTTC. Protein sequence: CASSQLQGHYGYTF.

J is TRBJ2-7 and V is TRBV6-1; 9 bases are a match to TRBD2. The CDR3 contains 15 residues. Germline V lookup: CDR1 MNHNS, CDR2 SASEGT. V lost 1 base, J lost 3 bases, and 4 bases stayed unmatched. In nucleotides, the CDR3 is TGTGCCAGCAGTGAAGAGGTTAGCGGGGGCTACGAGCAGTACTTC. This gives the protein CASSEEVSGGYEQYF.

The CDR3 sequence: CASSPEGPPYYF. In nucleotides, the CDR3 is TGTGCCAGCTCACCTGAGGGGCCTCCGTACTATTTT. This chain uses TRBV18 with TRBJ2-3; D tentatively fits TRBD1 or TRBD2 (5 bases each). The ends were cut back, 3 bases at V and 15 bases at J, with 16 bases in the middle. The CDR3 sequence is 12 residues long. Germline CDR1 reads KGHSH; CDR2 reads LQKENI.

V usage is TRBV11-2 and J usage is TRBJ2-3; no reliable D call. V gave up 3 bases and J gave up 6 bases, with 7 bases separating them. The CDR3 loop spans 12 amino acids. Per germline, CDR1 SGHAT and CDR2 FQNNGV. The CDR3 DNA sequence: TGTGCCAGCAGCTTCCGCGTGGATACGCAGTATTTT. Translated, it gives CASSFRVDTQYF.

The chain uses TRBV6-1 and TRBJ1-1; D uncertain. V lost 6 bases and J lost 0, with 5 bases in between. The CDR3 is 12 amino acids. Germline assignment: CDR1 MNHNS and CDR2 SASEGT. CDR3 sequence reads: CASRWVNTEAFF. The CDR3 bases are TGTGCCAGCAGGTGGGTGAACACTGAAGCTTTCTTT.

The chain carries TRBV2 and TRBJ2-5; 7 bases fit TRBD2. Germline V CDR1 and CDR2: SNHLY, FYNNEI. The CDR3 consists of 13 residues. The junction had 0 bases not matched to a gene; V was cut back by 3 bases and J by 2 bases. In DNA, the CDR3 is TGTGCCAGCAGTGACGGGGGGCAAGAGACCCAGTACTTC. This codes for CASSDGGQETQYF.

The chain joins TRBV5-1 to TRBJ1-2; the D gene is possibly TRBD1 (5 bases). The V gene's germline CDR1 is SGHRS and CDR2 YFSETQ. V lost 0 bases and J 7 bases, leaving 13 bases between the germline ends. The CDR3 is 14 residues long. The chain's CDR3 is CASSLAGGVGGYTF. The CDR3 coding sequence is TGCGCCAGCAGCTTGGCCGGGGGAGTCGGTGGCTACACCTTC.

The gene calls are TRBV7-2 and TRBJ1-2, with D possibly being TRBD1 (6 bases). Germline loops: CDR1 SGHTA, CDR2 FQGNSA. This CDR3 is 16 amino acids long. With 4 bases removed from V and 8 bases from J, the gap between germline ends came to 23 bases. CDR3 in DNA: TGTGCCAGCAGCTCCGGGTGGGGGGGCGGAGTGAGAGGCTACACCTTC. Protein: CASSSGWGGGVRGYTF.

The chain carries TRBV28 and TRBJ1-1; D not certain. Germline V gives CDR1 MDHEN, CDR2 SYDVKM. The CDR3 is 14 residues long. The germline V and J ends were trimmed by 3 bases and 5 bases, with 13 bases remaining between them. Here the CDR3 reads CASSLTSRTTEAFF. Written as DNA, the CDR3 is TGTGCCAGCAGTTTGACATCGCGAACAACTGAAGCTTTCTTT.

The chain links TRBV2 to TRBJ1-5; D remains unclear. Between the trimmed V and J ends, which lost 1 base and 9 bases, there was a span of 16 bases. CDR1 and CDR2 (germline): SNHLY, FYNNEI. The CDR3 runs to 15 residues. CDR3 DNA sequence: TGTGCCAGCAGTGAAGTGCCCGGGCCCGTCCTGCCCCAGCATTTT. Protein: CASSEVPGPVLPQHF.

The genes are TRBV11-2 and TRBJ2-7, with D unclear. Germline V gene lookup returns CDR1 SGHAT and CDR2 FQNNGV. V lost 4 bases and J lost 4, with 8 bases in between. The CDR3 contains 12 residues. CDR3 sequence: CASSSGPYEQYF. DNA of the CDR3: TGTGCCAGCAGCTCCGGGCCTTACGAGCAGTACTTC.

The chain uses TRBV29-1 and TRBJ1-4; 9 bases match TRBD1. The CDR3 has 14 residues. Trimming cost V 0 bases and J 5 bases; bases outside gene matches: 1. Per germline, CDR1 SQVTM and CDR2 ANQGSEA. DNA for the CDR3: TGCAGCGTTGAAGAGACAGGGGGAAATGAAAAACTGTTTTTT. Protein sequence: CSVEETGGNEKLFF.

This clone was observed once. The chain employs TRBV6-5 and TRBJ2-7; 8 bases fit TRBD2. Germline V gene lookup returns CDR1 MNHEY and CDR2 SVGAGI. This CDR3 is 13 amino acids long. V lost 5 bases to trimming and J lost 2 bases; unmatched junction nucleotides: 2. This CDR3 is CASSDGGAYEQYF. CDR3 nucleotides: TGTGCCAGCAGTGACGGGGGGGCCTACGAGCAGTACTTC.

V is TRBV4-2 and J is TRBJ1-4; D perhaps matches TRBD1 (5 bases). CDR3 length: 15 amino acids. Germline CDR1 LGHNA, CDR2 YNFKEQ. V gave up 6 bases and J gave up 0 bases, with 11 bases separating them. CDR3 in DNA: TGTGCCAGCAGTCAACAGGTTTCAACTAATGAAAAACTGTTTTTT. Translation: CASSQQVSTNEKLFF.

The chain combines TRBV5-4 with TRBJ1-2; D gene unclear. Trimming took off 4 bases at V and 3 bases at J, with 13 bases between the two ends. Germline loops: CDR1 SGHNT, CDR2 YYREEE (reference sequence). CDR3 size: 14 residues. CDR3 loop: CASSVSRSHYGYTF. The CDR3 DNA is TGTGCCAGCAGCGTCAGTAGGTCGCACTATGGCTACACCTTC.